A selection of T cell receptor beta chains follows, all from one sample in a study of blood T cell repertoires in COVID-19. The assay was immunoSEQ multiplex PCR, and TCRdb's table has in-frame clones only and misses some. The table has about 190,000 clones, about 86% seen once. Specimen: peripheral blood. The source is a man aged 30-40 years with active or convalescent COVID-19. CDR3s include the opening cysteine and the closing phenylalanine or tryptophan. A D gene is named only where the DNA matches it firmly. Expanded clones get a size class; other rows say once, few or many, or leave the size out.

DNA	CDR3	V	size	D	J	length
TGTGCCAGCAGCCAAGGTTTACAGGGGGCCTCTGGAAACACCATATATTTT	CASSQGLQGASGNTIYF	TRBV3-1/TRBV3-2	-	TRBD1	TRBJ1-3	17
TGTGCCAGCAGCGGGACTAGCGGGGTGGGCTACGAGCAGTACTTC	CASSGTSGVGYEQYF	TRBV2	-	TRBD2	TRBJ2-7	15
TGCGCCAGCAGTCAGGGGGGACAAGAGACCCAGTACTTC	CASSQGGQETQYF	TRBV10-1	-	-	TRBJ2-5	13
TGTGCCAGTTCTAGCGAGTACAATGAGCAGTTCTTC	CASSSEYNEQFF	TRBV7-2	-	-	TRBJ2-1	12
TGTGCCAGCAGCTTGACTCTCGGGGTGGGCACCGGGGAGCTGTTTTTT	CASSLTLGVGTGELFF	TRBV5-8	once	-	TRBJ2-2	16
TGTGCCAGCAGCCGTACAGGGGCGTTGGATGAAAAACTGTTTTTT	CASSRTGALDEKLFF	TRBV3-1/TRBV3-2	-	TRBD1	TRBJ1-4	15
TGTGCCAGCAGCCTCCCCGGGAGTGCCTCCTACGAGCAGTACTTC	CASSLPGSASYEQYF	TRBV3-1/TRBV3-2	-	-	TRBJ2-7	15
TGTGCCAGTAGTATGACGGGGAGGGGCCCAGTTGAAGCTTTCTTT	CASSMTGRGPVEAFF	TRBV19	-	-	TRBJ1-1	15
TGCGCCAGCAGCTTGTTTAGCGGGGGCGATGAGCAGTTCTTC	CASSLFSGGDEQFF	TRBV5-1	-	TRBD2	TRBJ2-1	14
TGCAGCGCATCATTCCCCCTGACAGCCAGCAATCAGCCCCAGCATTTT	CSASFPLTASNQPQHF	TRBV29-1	-	-	TRBJ1-5	16
TGTGCCAGTAGCCCTAATAGGGGAGGAAATCAGCCCCAGCATTTT	CASSPNRGGNQPQHF	TRBV19	-	-	TRBJ1-5	15
TGTGCCAGCAGTCTCACCGGGACAGGGCCCTACGAGCAGTACTTC	CASSLTGTGPYEQYF	TRBV27	-	TRBD1	TRBJ2-7	15
TGTGCCACCAGTGATGGGGGCGTGGGTAAGCAGTTCTTC	CATSDGGVGKQFF	TRBV24-1	-	-	TRBJ2-1	13
TGTGCCAGCAGTGAAGGGGACAGGACTGAAGCTTTCTTT	CASSEGDRTEAFF	TRBV6-1	-	TRBD1	TRBJ1-1	13
TGTGCCAGCAGCTTAGTAGCGGGAGTTGCAGATACGCAGTATTTT	CASSLVAGVADTQYF	TRBV7-2	-	TRBD2	TRBJ2-3	15
TGTGCCAGCAGCCCTAGCGGGGGGCCATACAATGAGCAGTTCTTC	CASSPSGGPYNEQFF	TRBV14	-	TRBD2	TRBJ2-1	15
TGTGCCAGCACTACCTCCGCGGGGGCTGGCTACACCTTC	CASTTSAGAGYTF	TRBV27	-	-	TRBJ1-2	13
TGTGCCAGCAGCGCCTTAGCGGGAGCCAACGACAATGAGCAGTTCTTC	CASSALAGANDNEQFF	TRBV5-4	-	TRBD2	TRBJ2-1	16
TGTGCCAGCAGCTCGGGACAGCCGAATCAGCCCCAGCATTTT	CASSSGQPNQPQHF	TRBV5-8	-	TRBD1	TRBJ1-5	14
TGCGCCAGCAGTGCGGGTGGTGACGGCTACACCTTC	CASSAGGDGYTF	TRBV10-2	-	-	TRBJ1-2	12
TGTGCCAGCAGTACAGGGCGCAGCAATCAGCCCCAGCATTTT	CASSTGRSNQPQHF	TRBV6-5	-	-	TRBJ1-5	14
TGTGCCAGCAGGCCCCAAGAGGCGCCCCTCGCCGGGGAGCTGTTTTTT	CASRPQEAPLAGELFF	TRBV5-5	once	-	TRBJ2-2	16
TGTGCCAGCAGCTTTTCGGCCGAGGAGGGGAACACCGGGGAGCTGTTTTTT	CASSFSAEEGNTGELFF	TRBV7-9	-	-	TRBJ2-2	17
TGTGCCAGCAGCTTGGGACAGGGGAACAATGAGCAGTTCTTC	CASSLGQGNNEQFF	TRBV11-2	few	TRBD1	TRBJ2-1	14
TGTGCCAGCAGTTTTCCTTATCAGCCCCAGCATTTT	CASSFPYQPQHF	TRBV28	-	-	TRBJ1-5	12
TGCGCCAGCAGTCTCCAGGGGGGTAACAATGAGCAGTTCTTC	CASSLQGGNNEQFF	TRBV4-1	-	-	TRBJ2-1	14
TGTGCCAGCAGCCCCGGGGATGAAAAACTGTTTTTT	CASSPGDEKLFF	TRBV7-9	-	-	TRBJ1-4	12
TGTGCCAGCAGCTTAGATGTGGGAGCTGGGGCCAACGTCCTGACTTTC	CASSLDVGAGANVLTF	TRBV11-3	once	-	TRBJ2-6	16
TGTGCCAGCAGCCCTCAGAGCGTCGGCACAGATACGCAGTATTTT	CASSPQSVGTDTQYF	TRBV6-6	-	-	TRBJ2-3	15
TGTGCCAGCAGTTCCGGGGGGAGTAGTAGCAATCAGCCCCAGCATTTT	CASSSGGSSSNQPQHF	TRBV28	-	-	TRBJ1-5	16
TGTGCCAGCAGACGTTCTAGCGGGGGGGCCTCCACCGGGGAGCTGTTTTTT	CASRRSSGGASTGELFF	TRBV2	-	TRBD2	TRBJ2-2	17
TGTGCCAGCAGCCAAGGGACACGAAATCAGCCCCAGCATTTT	CASSQGTRNQPQHF	TRBV3-1/TRBV3-2	-	-	TRBJ1-5	14
TGTGCCAGTAGCGTGGGACAGCGGATTAGCTCCTACAATGAGCAGTTCTTC	CASSVGQRISSYNEQFF	TRBV19	-	TRBD1	TRBJ2-1	17
TGTGCCAGCAGTGAGGGCGGGAGCTCTGGAAACACCATATATTTT	CASSEGGSSGNTIYF	TRBV6-1	-	-	TRBJ1-3	15
TGTGCCAGCAGTTACATTGCGTCAGGGGAGCTGTTTTTT	CASSYIASGELFF	TRBV6-5	-	-	TRBJ2-2	13
TGTGCCAGCAGCCAAGGCCCCCGGGGGGCGAACACCGGGGAGCTGTTTTTT	CASSQGPRGANTGELFF	TRBV7-3	-	TRBD2	TRBJ2-2	17
TGTGCCAGTTCGGGACTGTACAATGAGCAGTTCTTC	CASSGLYNEQFF	TRBV25-1	-	-	TRBJ2-1	12
TGTGCCAGCCGTTCCCAGCGGGGCACAGATACGCAGTATTTT	CASRSQRGTDTQYF	TRBV5-5	-	-	TRBJ2-3	14
TGTGCCAGCAGCCAGACTAGATCGGATACGCAGTATTTT	CASSQTRSDTQYF	TRBV27	-	-	TRBJ2-3	13
TGTGCCAGCAGCGGACAGGGGGCAAACAATGAAAAACTGTTTTTT	CASSGQGANNEKLFF	TRBV9	-	TRBD1	TRBJ1-4	15
TGTGCCAGCAGTTGTAGCGGGAGGGGAGAGACCCAGTACTTC	CASSCSGRGETQYF	TRBV25-1	few	TRBD2	TRBJ2-5	14
TGTGCCAGCAGCCCCCGGGACAGGGCACCGAATGAAAAACTGTTTTTT	CASSPRDRAPNEKLFF	TRBV7-9	-	TRBD1	TRBJ1-4	16
TGTGCCACCAGTGATTTCCAACAGAGAGAGACCCAGTACTTC	CATSDFQQRETQYF	TRBV24-1	-	-	TRBJ2-5	14
TGTGCCTGGAGTGCCCCCGGGACAGGGAACTATGGCTACACCTTC	CAWSAPGTGNYGYTF	TRBV30	-	TRBD1	TRBJ1-2	15
TGTGCCAGCAGCTTAGGACAGAGAGCCTCTAACTATGGCTACACCTTC	CASSLGQRASNYGYTF	TRBV7-9	-	-	TRBJ1-2	16
TGCGCCAGCAGCTTGGCAACGTATATAGGGCGGGGGCCCTCCTACAATGAGCAGTTCTTC	CASSLATYIGRGPSYNEQFF	TRBV5-1	-	-	TRBJ2-1	20
TGTGCCAGCAGCCCCGGGGGACTAGCGGGACAAGAGACCCAGTACTTC	CASSPGGLAGQETQYF	TRBV5-4	-	TRBD2	TRBJ2-5	16
TGTGCCAGCAGGGCCGGGGGACTCTACGAGCAGTACTTC	CASRAGGLYEQYF	TRBV7-9	-	-	TRBJ2-7	13
TGCGCCAGCAACCCCGGGACTAGCGGGTCCTACGAGCAGTACTTC	CASNPGTSGSYEQYF	TRBV4-1	few	TRBD2	TRBJ2-7	15
TGTGCCAGCAGCTCGGCCAGGGTTAACTATGGCTACACCTTC	CASSSARVNYGYTF	TRBV5-6	-	-	TRBJ1-2	14
TGTGCCAGAAGCCTCCCCGGACAGTTTTATGGCTACACCTTC	CARSLPGQFYGYTF	TRBV5-3	few	-	TRBJ1-2	14
TGTGCCAGCAGCTTGACAGGGAGCGGGGGCTATGGCTACACCTTC	CASSLTGSGGYGYTF	TRBV7-9	-	TRBD1	TRBJ1-2	15
TGTGCCAGCTCCCCGGAGGCGGGGGGGCCCGCAGATACGCAGTATTTT	CASSPEAGGPADTQYF	TRBV21-1	-	-	TRBJ2-3	16
TGTGCCAGCAGTACACAGACAGACCCCAATGAAAAACTGTTTTTT	CASSTQTDPNEKLFF	TRBV27	-	-	TRBJ1-4	15
TGTGCCAGCAGCGAGGGGTTCGCCGCGAACACCGGGGAGCTGTTTTTT	CASSEGFAANTGELFF	TRBV9	-	-	TRBJ2-2	16
TGTGCCAGCAGCCCAACCGGGTATCAGCCCCAGCATTTT	CASSPTGYQPQHF	TRBV11-2	-	-	TRBJ1-5	13
TGTGCCAGCAGCCAAGGACCGGGACAGGGGACGCAAGGCTACACCTTC	CASSQGPGQGTQGYTF	TRBV3-1/TRBV3-2	-	TRBD1	TRBJ1-2	16
TGTGCCAGCAGCCCCGGGGGTGGAAACACCATATATTTT	CASSPGGGNTIYF	TRBV3-1/TRBV3-2	-	-	TRBJ1-3	13